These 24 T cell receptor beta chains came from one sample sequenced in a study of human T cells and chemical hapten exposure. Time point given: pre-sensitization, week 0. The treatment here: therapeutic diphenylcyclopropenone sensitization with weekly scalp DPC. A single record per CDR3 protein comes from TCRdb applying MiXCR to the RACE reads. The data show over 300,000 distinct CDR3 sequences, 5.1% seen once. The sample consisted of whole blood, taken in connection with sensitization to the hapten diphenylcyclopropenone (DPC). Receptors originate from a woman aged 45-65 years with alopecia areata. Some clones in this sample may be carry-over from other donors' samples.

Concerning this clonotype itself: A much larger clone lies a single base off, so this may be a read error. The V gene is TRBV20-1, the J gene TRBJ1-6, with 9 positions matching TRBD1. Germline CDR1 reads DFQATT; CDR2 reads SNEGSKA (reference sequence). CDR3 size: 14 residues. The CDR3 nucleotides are TGCAGTGCTGAGCCCGGGACAGGGAATTCACCCTTCCACTTT. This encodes CSAEPGTGNSPFHF.

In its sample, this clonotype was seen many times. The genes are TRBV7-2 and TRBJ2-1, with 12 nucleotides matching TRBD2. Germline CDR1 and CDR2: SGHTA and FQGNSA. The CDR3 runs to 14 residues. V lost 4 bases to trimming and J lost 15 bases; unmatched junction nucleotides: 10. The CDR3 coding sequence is TGTGCCAGCAGCTCCCTAGCGGGGGGGCCATCTACGTTCTTC. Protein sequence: CASSSLAGGPSTFF.

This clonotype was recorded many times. CDR3 region: CSAKTAYEQYF. In DNA form, the CDR3 reads TGCAGTGCTAAGACAGCCTACGAGCAGTACTTC. V and J are TRBV20-1 and TRBJ2-7; perhaps TRBD1 as D (5 bases). The CDR3 runs to 11 residues. Germline-derived CDR1 and CDR2 are DFQATT and SNEGSKA (reference sequence). V lost 4 bases and J 2 bases, leaving 6 bases between the germline ends.

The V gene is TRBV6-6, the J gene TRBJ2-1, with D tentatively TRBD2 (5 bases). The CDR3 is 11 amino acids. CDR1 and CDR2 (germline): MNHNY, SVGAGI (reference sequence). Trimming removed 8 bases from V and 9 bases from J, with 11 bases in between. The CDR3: CASEIEGEQFF. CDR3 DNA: TGTGCCAGCGAAATAGAGGGTGAGCAGTTCTTC.

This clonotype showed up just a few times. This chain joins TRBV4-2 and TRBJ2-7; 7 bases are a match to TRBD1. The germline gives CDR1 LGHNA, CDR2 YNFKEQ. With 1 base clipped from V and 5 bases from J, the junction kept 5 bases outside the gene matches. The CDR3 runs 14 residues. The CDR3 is CASSQAGQIHEQYF. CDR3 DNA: TGTGCCAGCAGCCAAGCGGGACAGATCCACGAGCAGTACTTC.

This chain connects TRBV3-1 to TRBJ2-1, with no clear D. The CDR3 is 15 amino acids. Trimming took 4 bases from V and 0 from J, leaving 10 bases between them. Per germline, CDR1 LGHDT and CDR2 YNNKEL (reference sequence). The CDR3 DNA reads TGTGCCAGCAGCCTAACGGAGAGCTCCTACAATGAGCAGTTCTTC. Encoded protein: CASSLTESSYNEQFF.

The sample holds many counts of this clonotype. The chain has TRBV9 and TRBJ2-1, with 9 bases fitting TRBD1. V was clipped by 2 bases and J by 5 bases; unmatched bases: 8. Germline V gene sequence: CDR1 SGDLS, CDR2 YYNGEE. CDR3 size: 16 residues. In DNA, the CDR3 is TGTGCCAGCAGCGTGCCTAAGGGACAGGGAGACAATGAGCAGTTCTTC. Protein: CASSVPKGQGDNEQFF.

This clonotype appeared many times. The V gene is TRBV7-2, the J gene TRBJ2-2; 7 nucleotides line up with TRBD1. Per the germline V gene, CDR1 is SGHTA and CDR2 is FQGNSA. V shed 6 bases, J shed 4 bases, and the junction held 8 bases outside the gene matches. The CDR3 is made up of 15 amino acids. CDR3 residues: CASSPKGAGTGELFF. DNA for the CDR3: TGTGCCAGCAGTCCCAAGGGGGCGGGCACCGGGGAGCTGTTTTTT.

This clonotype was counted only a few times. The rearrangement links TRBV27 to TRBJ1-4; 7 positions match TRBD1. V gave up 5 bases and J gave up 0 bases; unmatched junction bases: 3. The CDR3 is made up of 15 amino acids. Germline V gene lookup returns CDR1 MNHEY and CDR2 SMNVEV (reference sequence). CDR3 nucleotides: TGTGCCAGCAGTGGACAGGCGTCAACTAATGAAAAACTGTTTTTT. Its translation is CASSGQASTNEKLFF. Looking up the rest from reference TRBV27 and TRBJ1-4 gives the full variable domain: EAQVTQNPRYLITVTGKKLTVTCSQNMNHEYMSWYRQDPGLGLRQIYYSMNVEVTDKGDVPEGYKVSRKEKRNFPLILESPSPNQTSLYFCASSGQASTNEKLFFGSGTQLSVL.

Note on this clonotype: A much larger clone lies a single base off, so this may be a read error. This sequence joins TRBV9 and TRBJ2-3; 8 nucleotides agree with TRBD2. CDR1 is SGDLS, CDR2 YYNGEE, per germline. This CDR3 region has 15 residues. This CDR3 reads CASSVSGSTPDTLYF. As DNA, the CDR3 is TGTGCCAGCAGCGTCAGCGGGAGCACCCCAGATACGCTGTATTTT.

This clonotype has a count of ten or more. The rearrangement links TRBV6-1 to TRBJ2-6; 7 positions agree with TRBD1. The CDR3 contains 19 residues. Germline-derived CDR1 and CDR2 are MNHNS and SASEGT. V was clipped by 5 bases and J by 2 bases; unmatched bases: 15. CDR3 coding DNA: TGTGCCAGCAGTCCATCTCAGGGGGTCCCAGGGGCTGGGGCCAACGTCCTGACTTTC. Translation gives CASSPSQGVPGAGANVLTF.

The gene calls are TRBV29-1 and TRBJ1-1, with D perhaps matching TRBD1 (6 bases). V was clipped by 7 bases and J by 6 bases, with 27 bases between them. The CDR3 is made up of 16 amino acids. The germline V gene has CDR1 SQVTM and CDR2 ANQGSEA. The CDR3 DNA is TGCAGCGCCCCCGTAAACAGGGAAGGAGAACCCCCTGAAGCTTTCTTT. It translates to CSAPVNREGEPPEAFF.

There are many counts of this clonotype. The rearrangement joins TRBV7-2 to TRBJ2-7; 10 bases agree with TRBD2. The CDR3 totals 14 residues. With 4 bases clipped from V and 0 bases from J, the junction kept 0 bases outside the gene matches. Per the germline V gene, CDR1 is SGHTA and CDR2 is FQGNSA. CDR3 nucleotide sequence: TGTGCCAGCAGCTCTAGCGGGAGCTCCTACGAGCAGTACTTC. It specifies CASSSSGSSYEQYF. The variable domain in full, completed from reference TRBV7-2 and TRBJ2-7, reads GAGVSQSPSNKVTEKGKDVELRCDPISGHTALYWYRQSLGQGLEFLIYFQGNSAPDKSGLPSDRFSAERTGGSVSTLTIQRTQQEDSAVYLCASSSSGSSYEQYFGPGTRLTVT.

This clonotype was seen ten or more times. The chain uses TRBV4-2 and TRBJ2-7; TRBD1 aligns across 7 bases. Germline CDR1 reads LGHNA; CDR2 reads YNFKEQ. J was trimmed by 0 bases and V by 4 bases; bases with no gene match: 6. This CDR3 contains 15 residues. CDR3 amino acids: CASSPGTAFSYEQYF. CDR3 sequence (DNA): TGTGCCAGCAGCCCGGGGACAGCTTTCTCCTACGAGCAGTACTTC.

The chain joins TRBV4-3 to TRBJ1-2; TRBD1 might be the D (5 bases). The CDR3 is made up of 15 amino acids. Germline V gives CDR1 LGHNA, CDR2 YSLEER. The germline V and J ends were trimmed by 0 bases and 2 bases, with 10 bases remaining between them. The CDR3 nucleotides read TGCGCCAGCAGCCAAGAAATGGGGCCCAACTATGGCTACACCTTC. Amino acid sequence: CASSQEMGPNYGYTF.

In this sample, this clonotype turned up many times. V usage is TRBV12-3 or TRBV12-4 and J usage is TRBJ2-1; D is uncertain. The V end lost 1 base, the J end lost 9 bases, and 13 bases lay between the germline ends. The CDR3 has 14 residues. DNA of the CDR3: TGTGCCAGCAGTTTAGGGACCCAGCGCACTGAGCAGTTCTTC. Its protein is CASSLGTQRTEQFF.

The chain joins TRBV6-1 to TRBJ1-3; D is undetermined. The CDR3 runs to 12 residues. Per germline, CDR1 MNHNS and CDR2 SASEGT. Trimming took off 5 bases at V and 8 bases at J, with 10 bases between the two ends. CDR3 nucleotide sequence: TGTGCCAGCAGTTTATCAGCAGACACCATATATTTT. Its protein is CASSLSADTIYF.

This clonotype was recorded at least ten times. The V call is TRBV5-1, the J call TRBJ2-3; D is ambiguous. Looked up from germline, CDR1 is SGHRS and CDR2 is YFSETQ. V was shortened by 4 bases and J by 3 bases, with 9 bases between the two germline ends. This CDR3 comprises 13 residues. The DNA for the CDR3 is TGCGCCAGCAGCCGGCTATTGACAGATACGCAGTATTTT. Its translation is CASSRLLTDTQYF. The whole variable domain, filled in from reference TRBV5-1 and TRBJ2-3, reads KAGVTQTPRYLIKTRGQQVTLSCSPISGHRSVSWYQQTPGQGLQFLFEYFSETQRNKGNFPGRFSGRQFSNSRSEMNVSTLELGDSALYLCASSRLLTDTQYFGPGTRLTVL.

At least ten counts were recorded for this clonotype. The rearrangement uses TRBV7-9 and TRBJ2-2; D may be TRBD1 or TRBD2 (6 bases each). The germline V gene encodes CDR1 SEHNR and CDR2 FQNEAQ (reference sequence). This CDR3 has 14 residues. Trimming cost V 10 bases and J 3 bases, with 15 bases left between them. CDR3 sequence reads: CATSWGADTGELFF. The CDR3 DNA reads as TGTGCCACCTCGTGGGGGGCGGACACCGGGGAGCTGTTTTTT.

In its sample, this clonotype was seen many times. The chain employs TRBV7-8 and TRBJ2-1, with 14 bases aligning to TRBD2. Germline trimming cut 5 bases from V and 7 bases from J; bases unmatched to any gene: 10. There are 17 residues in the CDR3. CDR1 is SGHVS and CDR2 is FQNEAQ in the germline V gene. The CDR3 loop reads CASSPRTSGGPGNEQFF. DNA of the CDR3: TGTGCCAGCAGCCCTCGGACTAGCGGGGGGCCGGGGAATGAGCAGTTCTTC.

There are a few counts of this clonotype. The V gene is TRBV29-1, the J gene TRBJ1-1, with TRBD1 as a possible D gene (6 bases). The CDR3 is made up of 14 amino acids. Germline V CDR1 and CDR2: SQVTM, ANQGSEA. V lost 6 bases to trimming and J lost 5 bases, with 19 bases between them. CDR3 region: CSVTSGGGGTEAFF. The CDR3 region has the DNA TGCAGCGTAACTTCTGGAGGGGGAGGGACTGAAGCTTTCTTT. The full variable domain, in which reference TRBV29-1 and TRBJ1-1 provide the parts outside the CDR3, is SAVISQKPSRDICQRGTSLTIQCQVDSQVTMMFWYRQQPGQSLTLIATANQGSEATYESGFVIDKFPISRPNLTFSTLTVSNMSPEDSSIYLCSVTSGGGGTEAFFGQGTRLTVV.

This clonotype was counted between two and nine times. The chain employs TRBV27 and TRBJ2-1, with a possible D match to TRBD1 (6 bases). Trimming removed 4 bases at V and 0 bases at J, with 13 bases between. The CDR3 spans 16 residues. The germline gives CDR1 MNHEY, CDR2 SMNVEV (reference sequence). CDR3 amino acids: CASSSTTGASYNEQFF. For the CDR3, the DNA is TGTGCCAGCAGTTCCACGACAGGAGCCTCCTACAATGAGCAGTTCTTC.

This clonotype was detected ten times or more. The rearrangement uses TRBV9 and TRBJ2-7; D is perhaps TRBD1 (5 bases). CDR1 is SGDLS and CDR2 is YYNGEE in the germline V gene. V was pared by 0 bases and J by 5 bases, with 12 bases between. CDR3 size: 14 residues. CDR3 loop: CASSVGQLPNEQYF. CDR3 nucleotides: TGTGCCAGCAGCGTAGGACAGCTCCCCAACGAGCAGTACTTC.

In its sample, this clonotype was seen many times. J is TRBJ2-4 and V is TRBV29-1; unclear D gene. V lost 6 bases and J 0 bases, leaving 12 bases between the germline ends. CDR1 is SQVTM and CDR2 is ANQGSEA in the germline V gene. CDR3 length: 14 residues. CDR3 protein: CSVSSAIAKNIQYF. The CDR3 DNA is TGCAGCGTATCGTCAGCTATAGCCAAAAACATTCAGTACTTC.